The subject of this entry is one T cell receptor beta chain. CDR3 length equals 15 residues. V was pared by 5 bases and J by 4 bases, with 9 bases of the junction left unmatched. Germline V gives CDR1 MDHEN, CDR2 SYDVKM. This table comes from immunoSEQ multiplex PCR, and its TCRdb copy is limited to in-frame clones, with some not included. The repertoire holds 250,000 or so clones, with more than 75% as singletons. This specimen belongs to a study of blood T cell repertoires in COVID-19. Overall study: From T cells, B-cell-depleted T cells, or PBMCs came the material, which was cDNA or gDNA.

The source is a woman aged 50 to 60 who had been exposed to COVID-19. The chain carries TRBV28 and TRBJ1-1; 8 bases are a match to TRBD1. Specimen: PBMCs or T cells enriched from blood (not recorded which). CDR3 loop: CASSIDRGLGTEAFF. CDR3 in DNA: TGTGCCAGCAGTATCGACAGGGGCCTGGGCACTGAAGCTTTCTTT.